Following are 13 T cell receptor beta chains from one sample sequenced in a study of shared clonotypes between healthy human individuals. Clones were sequenced by immunoSEQ multiplex PCR, and TCRdb holds only the in-frame ones, with some missing. The profile covers more than 2 million clones, with 93% appearing a single time and approximately 1.6% taken by the ten largest. CD45RO-negative cells were positively selected for CCR7, leaving out terminally differentiated effector memory CD45RA+ cells. The sample taken for sequencing was naive CD8+ T cells from PBMCs. The receptors stem from a man aged 18-30 years in good health. Some clones in this sample may be carry-over from other donors' samples.

The gene calls are TRBV7-3 and TRBJ1-5, with D possibly TRBD1 on 6 matching bases. Trimming stripped 2 bases from V and 7 bases from J, with 12 bases between. The germline V gene encodes CDR1 SGHTA and CDR2 FQGTGA. The CDR3 covers 14 residues. The CDR3, as DNA: TGTGCCAGCAGCTTAGGCGGGGGCTGGCAGCCCCAGCATTTT. This gives the protein CASSLGGGWQPQHF.

This clone was detected once. This chain connects TRBV28 to TRBJ2-1; 7 bases match TRBD1. The CDR3 extends over 14 amino acids. V lost 6 bases to trimming and J lost 7 bases; unmatched junction nucleotides: 9. Per the germline V gene, CDR1 is MDHEN and CDR2 is SYDVKM. Here the CDR3 reads CASRTQGLSNEQFF. The CDR3 coding sequence is TGTGCCAGCAGGACACAGGGGCTTAGTAATGAGCAGTTCTTC.

The V gene is TRBV27, the J gene TRBJ2-1; no clear D gene. The germline V gene has CDR1 MNHEY and CDR2 SMNVEV (reference sequence). The CDR3 sequence is 19 residues long. With 2 bases removed from V and 0 bases from J, the gap between germline ends came to 20 bases. The CDR3 DNA follows: TGTGCCAGCAGTTTAGGGGTCGGCTTAGCTCACCGCTCCTACAATGAGCAGTTCTTC. This translates into CASSLGVGLAHRSYNEQFF.

The chain carries TRBV19 and TRBJ1-1; 10 bases map to TRBD1. Unmatched junction bases numbered 11, after V lost 7 bases and J lost 6 bases. Germline-derived CDR1 and CDR2 are LNHDA and SQIVND (reference sequence). The CDR3 has 15 amino acids. CDR3 nucleotide sequence: TGTGCCAGTACCCTGGGGGGGACAGGGGCGTCTGAAGCTTTCTTT. Translated, it gives CASTLGGTGASEAFF.

For this clone: The same CDR3 can be traced to other DNA sequences in this sample. The V gene is TRBV27, the J gene TRBJ1-5; D is uncertain. V lost 6 bases and J 1 base, leaving 10 bases between the germline ends. CDR1 is MNHEY and CDR2 is SMNVEV in the germline V gene (reference sequence). The CDR3 is 14 residues long. Here the CDR3 reads CASSLLGSNQPQHF. For the CDR3, the DNA is TGTGCCAGCAGCCTCCTCGGGAGCAATCAGCCCCAGCATTTT.

The genes are TRBV27 and TRBJ1-1, with TRBD1 matching over 8 bases. Trimming at V came to 10 bases and at J to 7 bases, leaving 8 bases not matched to a gene. Looked up from germline, CDR1 is MNHEY and CDR2 is SMNVEV (reference sequence). This CDR3 region has 12 residues. CDR3 nucleotide sequence: TGTGCCATCATCGGACAGGGAAATGAAGCTTTCTTT. Translated: CAIIGQGNEAFF.

The genes are TRBV23-1 and TRBJ2-1; 7 nucleotides align to TRBD1. TRBV23-1 is an open reading frame, and its role is uncertain. The V and J ends lost 6 bases and 16 bases, in that order; junction bases with no gene match: 15. CDR3 size: 13 residues. DNA of the CDR3: TGCGCCAGCAGCCCCCAGGGGGAAGGGTGGTGCTTCTTC. It encodes CASSPQGEGWCFF.

Written as DNA, the CDR3 is TGTGCCAGCGGGTCTCTAGGACTAGCCAATGAGCAGTTCTTC. Translated, it gives CASGSLGLANEQFF. The chain employs TRBV9 and TRBJ2-1, with 8 bases aligning to TRBD2. Trimming at V came to 7 bases and at J to 6 bases, leaving 9 bases not matched to a gene. The length of the CDR3 is 14 residues. The germline V gene encodes CDR1 SGDLS and CDR2 YYNGEE.

In regard to this clone: Other nucleotide sequences in the sample specify the same CDR3. The V gene is TRBV29-1, the J gene TRBJ2-2; D remains ambiguous. The CDR3 is 13 amino acids. CDR1 and CDR2 from the germline V gene are SQVTM and ANQGSEA. The V end was cut by 3 bases, the J end by 2 bases, with 7 bases between. The CDR3 protein is CSVERPNTGELFF. CDR3 sequence (DNA): TGCAGCGTTGAGCGGCCTAACACCGGGGAGCTGTTTTTT.

A single count supports this clone. Likely a read error: the CDR3 ends without its conserved phenylalanine or tryptophan. The DNA is left out, because the CDR3 cannot be placed on it with certainty; the CDR3 is given as TCRdb lists it. The V call is TRBV29-1, the J call TRBJ2-7; the table's D call of TRBD1 was not tested on the DNA. CDR1 and CDR2 from the germline V gene are SQVTM and ANQGSEA. Ends included, the CDR3 has 8 residues. CDR3 sequence reads: CSVETGDL.

The rearrangement joins TRBV25-1 to TRBJ2-5; D is perhaps TRBD1 (5 bases). CDR1 and CDR2 from the germline V gene are MGHDK and SYGVNS. The CDR3 runs to 14 residues. V lost 6 bases, J lost 5 bases, and 16 bases lay in between. CDR3 region: CASSQGQGRETQYF. DNA of the CDR3: TGTGCCAGCAGCCAGGGCCAGGGTCGGGAGACCCAGTACTTC.

This clone was observed a few times. The sample carries other DNA sequences with the same CDR3. The J gene is TRBJ2-2, the V gene TRBV9; no reliable D call. Germline CDR1 is SGDLS and CDR2 is YYNGEE. The CDR3 totals 12 residues. Trimming removed 1 base at V and 4 bases at J, with 2 bases between. CDR3 DNA sequence: TGTGCCAGCAGCGTATCCACCGGGGAGCTGTTTTTT. It is translated as CASSVSTGELFF.

The V gene is TRBV10-3, the J gene TRBJ2-1; 8 nucleotides match TRBD2. Germline CDR1 is ENHRY and CDR2 is SYGVKD. CDR3 length: 17 amino acids. J was trimmed by 8 bases and V by 0 bases; bases with no gene match: 12. The CDR3 sequence: CAISESGRGLESHEQFF. The CDR3 DNA reads as TGTGCCATCAGTGAGTCAGGGAGGGGACTAGAGTCTCATGAGCAGTTCTTC.